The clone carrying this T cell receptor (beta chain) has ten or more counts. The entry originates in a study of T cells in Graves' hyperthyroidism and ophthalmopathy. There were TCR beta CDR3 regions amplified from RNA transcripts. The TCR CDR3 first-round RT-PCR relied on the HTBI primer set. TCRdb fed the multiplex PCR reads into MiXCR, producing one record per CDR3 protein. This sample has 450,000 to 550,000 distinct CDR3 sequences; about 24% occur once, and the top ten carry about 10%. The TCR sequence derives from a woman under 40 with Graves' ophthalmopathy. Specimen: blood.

The CDR3 is CASSFIQGETQYF. The DNA for the CDR3 is TGTGCCAGCAGCTTTATTCAGGGGGAGACCCAGTACTTC. The V call is TRBV7-3, the J call TRBJ2-5, with a possible D match to TRBD1 (6 bases). This CDR3 has 13 amino acids. Trimming removed 3 bases from V and 5 bases from J, with 10 bases in between. Germline V gene sequence: CDR1 SGHTA, CDR2 FQGTGA. Full variable domain (missing parts from reference TRBV7-3 and TRBJ2-5): GAGVSQTPSNKVTEKGKYVELRCDPISGHTALYWYRQSLGQGPEFLIYFQGTGAADDSGLPNDRFFAVRPEGSVSTLKIQRTERGDSAVYLCASSFIQGETQYFGPGTRLLVL.